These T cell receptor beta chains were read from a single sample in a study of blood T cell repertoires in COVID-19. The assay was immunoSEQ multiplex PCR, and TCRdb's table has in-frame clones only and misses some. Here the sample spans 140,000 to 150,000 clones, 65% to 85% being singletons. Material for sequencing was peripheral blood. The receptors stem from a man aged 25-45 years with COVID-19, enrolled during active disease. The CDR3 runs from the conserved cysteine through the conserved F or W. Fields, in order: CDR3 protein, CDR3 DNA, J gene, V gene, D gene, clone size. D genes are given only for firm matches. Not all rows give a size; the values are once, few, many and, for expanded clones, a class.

cdr3_aa: CASTRETGTGNF
cdr3_nt: TGTGCCAGCACAAGGGAAACCGGGACAGGGAACTTC
j_call: TRBJ2-7
v_call: TRBV2
d_call: TRBD1
clone_size: .

cdr3_aa: CASSITGVAYEQYF
cdr3_nt: TGTGCCAGTAGTATAACAGGGGTGGCCTACGAGCAGTACTTC
j_call: TRBJ2-7
v_call: TRBV19
d_call: TRBD1
clone_size: .

cdr3_aa: CASSPVGTGSDEQYF
cdr3_nt: TGTGCCAGCAGCCCCGTCGGGACAGGGTCCGACGAGCAGTACTTC
j_call: TRBJ2-7
v_call: TRBV7-9
d_call: TRBD1
clone_size: .

cdr3_aa: CASSHQGYGYTF
cdr3_nt: TGTGCCAGCAGTCACCAGGGTTATGGCTACACCTTC
j_call: TRBJ1-2
v_call: TRBV28
d_call: .
clone_size: .

cdr3_aa: CSARDSDSTFF
cdr3_nt: TGCAGTGCTAGAGATTCGGACAGCACTTTCTTT
j_call: TRBJ1-1
v_call: TRBV20-1
d_call: .
clone_size: .

cdr3_aa: CASSQGLAGAPGELFF
cdr3_nt: TGTGCCAGCAGCCAAGGACTAGCGGGGGCGCCCGGGGAGCTGTTTTTT
j_call: TRBJ2-2
v_call: TRBV3-1/TRBV3-2
d_call: TRBD2
clone_size: .

cdr3_aa: CASSLGGAVAEQYF
cdr3_nt: TGTGCCAGCAGCTTAGGCGGGGCTGTGGCCGAGCAGTACTTC
j_call: TRBJ2-7
v_call: TRBV7-9
d_call: .
clone_size: .

cdr3_aa: CASSKGIGELFF
cdr3_nt: TGTGCCAGTAGTAAGGGGATCGGGGAGCTGTTTTTT
j_call: TRBJ2-2
v_call: TRBV19
d_call: .
clone_size: .

cdr3_aa: CAWTVRLVGETQYF
cdr3_nt: TGTGCCTGGACAGTAAGACTAGTCGGAGAGACCCAGTACTTC
j_call: TRBJ2-5
v_call: TRBV30
d_call: .
clone_size: .

cdr3_aa: CASSLSTGAAFF
cdr3_nt: TGTGCCAGCAGTTTAAGTACAGGGGCGGCTTTCTTT
j_call: TRBJ1-1
v_call: TRBV28
d_call: TRBD1
clone_size: few

cdr3_aa: CASSYRATQPQHF
cdr3_nt: TGTGCCAGCTCTTACAGGGCTACTCAGCCCCAGCATTTT
j_call: TRBJ1-5
v_call: TRBV28
d_call: .
clone_size: few

cdr3_aa: CASRTNTGTGANEQFF
cdr3_nt: TGTGCCAGCAGAACAAATACCGGGACAGGGGCCAATGAGCAGTTCTTC
j_call: TRBJ2-1
v_call: TRBV7-2
d_call: TRBD1
clone_size: .

cdr3_aa: CASSAQLGEDENTIYF
cdr3_nt: TGTGCCAGCAGCGCCCAACTTGGGGAGGATGAAAACACCATATATTTT
j_call: TRBJ1-3
v_call: TRBV21-1
d_call: .
clone_size: .

cdr3_aa: CASSLYGTAYEQYF
cdr3_nt: TGTGCCAGCAGTTTATATGGGACAGCCTACGAGCAGTACTTC
j_call: TRBJ2-7
v_call: TRBV27
d_call: TRBD1
clone_size: .

cdr3_aa: CAIRGGLAGVSDTQYF
cdr3_nt: TGTGCCATCAGGGGCGGACTAGCGGGAGTATCAGATACGCAGTATTTT
j_call: TRBJ2-3
v_call: TRBV10-3
d_call: TRBD2
clone_size: .

cdr3_aa: CASSPGEGGYSNQPQHF
cdr3_nt: TGTGCCAGCAGCCCCGGGGAGGGGGGGTATAGCAATCAGCCCCAGCATTTT
j_call: TRBJ1-5
v_call: TRBV5-8
d_call: .
clone_size: .

cdr3_aa: CASSPKRGSNEQFF
cdr3_nt: TGCGCCAGCAGCCCTAAAAGAGGGTCCAATGAGCAGTTCTTC
j_call: TRBJ2-1
v_call: TRBV4-1
d_call: .
clone_size: .

cdr3_aa: CATREGTSYNEQFF
cdr3_nt: TGTGCCACCAGGGAGGGCACATCCTACAATGAGCAGTTCTTC
j_call: TRBJ2-1
v_call: TRBV15
d_call: .
clone_size: .

cdr3_aa: CATRGAYEQYF
cdr3_nt: TGTGCCACCAGAGGGGCCTACGAGCAGTACTTC
j_call: TRBJ2-7
v_call: TRBV10-3
d_call: .
clone_size: .

cdr3_aa: CSARHGNEAFF
cdr3_nt: TGCAGCGCGAGACACGGGAATGAAGCTTTCTTT
j_call: TRBJ1-1
v_call: TRBV29-1
d_call: .
clone_size: .

cdr3_aa: CATSDLQGKVADTQYF
cdr3_nt: TGTGCCACCAGTGACCTACAGGGGAAAGTCGCAGATACGCAGTATTTT
j_call: TRBJ2-3
v_call: TRBV24-1
d_call: TRBD1
clone_size: .

cdr3_aa: CASSFRGNTGELFF
cdr3_nt: TGCGCCAGCAGCTTTAGGGGCAACACCGGGGAGCTGTTTTTT
j_call: TRBJ2-2
v_call: TRBV5-1
d_call: .
clone_size: .

cdr3_aa: CATSVPQGRGETQYF
cdr3_nt: TGTGCCACCAGTGTTCCTCAAGGCAGGGGCGAGACCCAGTACTTC
j_call: TRBJ2-5
v_call: TRBV24-1
d_call: .
clone_size: .

cdr3_aa: CASAASGSYEQYF
cdr3_nt: TGTGCCAGCGCCGCTAGCGGTTCCTACGAGCAGTACTTC
j_call: TRBJ2-7
v_call: TRBV28
d_call: TRBD2
clone_size: .

cdr3_aa: CASSERYEQFF
cdr3_nt: TGTGCCAGCAGTGAGCGGTATGAGCAGTTCTTC
j_call: TRBJ2-1
v_call: TRBV2
d_call: .
clone_size: .

cdr3_aa: CASSPRGSRLFF
cdr3_nt: TGTGCCAGCAGTCCCCGGGGTTCGCGACTGTTTTTT
j_call: TRBJ1-4
v_call: TRBV28
d_call: .
clone_size: .

cdr3_aa: CSVETSPSYNEQFF
cdr3_nt: TGCAGCGTCGAGACTAGCCCGTCCTACAATGAGCAGTTCTTC
j_call: TRBJ2-1
v_call: TRBV29-1
d_call: TRBD2
clone_size: .

cdr3_aa: CASSESRQGSHYEQYF
cdr3_nt: TGCGCCAGCAGTGAGTCTAGACAGGGCAGTCACTACGAGCAGTACTTC
j_call: TRBJ2-7
v_call: TRBV10-1
d_call: TRBD1
clone_size: .

cdr3_aa: CASQTPSSGQPQHF
cdr3_nt: TGTGCCAGCCAAACCCCGTCGAGTGGTCAGCCCCAGCATTTT
j_call: TRBJ1-5
v_call: TRBV28
d_call: .
clone_size: .

cdr3_aa: CASSLGTGAPEAFF
cdr3_nt: TGTGCCAGCAGCCTTGGGACAGGGGCCCCTGAAGCTTTCTTT
j_call: TRBJ1-1
v_call: TRBV5-4
d_call: TRBD1
clone_size: few

cdr3_aa: CASSPRQSGQGTHNEQFF
cdr3_nt: TGTGCCAGCTCACCTCGACAGTCGGGACAAGGAACTCACAATGAGCAGTTCTTC
j_call: TRBJ2-1
v_call: TRBV18
d_call: .
clone_size: .

cdr3_aa: CASMRDREGQPQHF
cdr3_nt: TGTGCCAGCATGCGGGACAGGGAGGGTCAGCCCCAGCATTTT
j_call: TRBJ1-5
v_call: TRBV2
d_call: TRBD1
clone_size: .

cdr3_aa: CASSQEPRGRVYNEQFF
cdr3_nt: TGCGCCAGCAGCCAAGAACCCCGCGGGAGGGTTTACAATGAGCAGTTCTTC
j_call: TRBJ2-1
v_call: TRBV4-1
d_call: TRBD2
clone_size: .

cdr3_aa: CAATGDTGELFF
cdr3_nt: TGTGCCGCTACAGGGGACACCGGGGAGCTGTTTTTT
j_call: TRBJ2-2
v_call: TRBV24-1
d_call: TRBD1
clone_size: .

cdr3_aa: CASSYPLGQGHEQYF
cdr3_nt: TGTGCCAGCAGTTACCCCCTGGGACAGGGGCACGAGCAGTACTTC
j_call: TRBJ2-7
v_call: TRBV6-2/TRBV6-3
d_call: TRBD1
clone_size: .

cdr3_aa: CSASAHETSAFF
cdr3_nt: TGCAGTGCTAGTGCCCACGAGACATCAGCTTTCTTT
j_call: TRBJ1-1
v_call: TRBV20-1
d_call: .
clone_size: .

cdr3_aa: CASSRGTFSEGSYNEQFF
cdr3_nt: TGCGCCAGCAGTCGCGGGACTTTCAGTGAGGGCTCCTACAATGAGCAGTTCTTC
j_call: TRBJ2-1
v_call: TRBV4-3
d_call: .
clone_size: .

cdr3_aa: CAISDSGLQSSYEQYF
cdr3_nt: TGTGCCATCAGTGACTCCGGACTGCAATCCTCCTACGAGCAGTACTTC
j_call: TRBJ2-7
v_call: TRBV10-3
d_call: .
clone_size: .

cdr3_aa: CASRNRDTLYNEQFF
cdr3_nt: TGTGCCAGTAGGAACCGGGACACCCTCTACAATGAGCAGTTCTTC
j_call: TRBJ2-1
v_call: TRBV19
d_call: .
clone_size: .

cdr3_aa: CASSFGAGVIKKLFF
cdr3_nt: TGTGCCAGCAGTTTTGGGGCAGGTGTTATTAAAAAACTGTTTTTT
j_call: TRBJ1-4
v_call: TRBV28
d_call: .
clone_size: .